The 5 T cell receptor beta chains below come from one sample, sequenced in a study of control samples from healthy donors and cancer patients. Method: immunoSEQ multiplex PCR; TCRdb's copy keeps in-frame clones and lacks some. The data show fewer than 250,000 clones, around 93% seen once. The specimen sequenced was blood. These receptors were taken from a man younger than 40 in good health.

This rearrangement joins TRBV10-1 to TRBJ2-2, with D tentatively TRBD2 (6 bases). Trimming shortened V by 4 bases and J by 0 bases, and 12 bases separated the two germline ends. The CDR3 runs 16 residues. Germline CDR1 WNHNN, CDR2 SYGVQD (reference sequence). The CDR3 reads CASSAYGGANTGELFF. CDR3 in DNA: TGCGCCAGCAGTGCGTACGGGGGTGCGAACACCGGGGAGCTGTTTTTT.

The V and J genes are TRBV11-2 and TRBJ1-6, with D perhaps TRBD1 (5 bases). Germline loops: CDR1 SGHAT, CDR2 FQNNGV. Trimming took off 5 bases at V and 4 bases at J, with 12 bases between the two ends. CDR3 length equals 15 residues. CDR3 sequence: CASSRHGGYNSPLHF. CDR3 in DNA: TGTGCCAGCAGCCGCCATGGGGGTTATAATTCACCCCTCCACTTT.

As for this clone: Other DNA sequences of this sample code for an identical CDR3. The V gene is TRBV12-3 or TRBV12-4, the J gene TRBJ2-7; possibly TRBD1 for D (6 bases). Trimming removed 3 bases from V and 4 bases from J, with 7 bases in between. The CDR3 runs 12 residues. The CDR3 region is CASSFRGYEQYF. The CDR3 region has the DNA TGTGCCAGCAGTTTCAGGGGTTACGAGCAGTACTTC.

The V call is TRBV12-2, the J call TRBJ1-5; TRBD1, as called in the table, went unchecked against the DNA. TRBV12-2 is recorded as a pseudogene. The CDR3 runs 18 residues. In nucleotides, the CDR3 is TGTGCAAGTCGGCGACCGGGACAGGGGCTTTTATATCGTCAGCCCCAGCATTTT. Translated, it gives CASRRPGQGLLYRQPQHF.

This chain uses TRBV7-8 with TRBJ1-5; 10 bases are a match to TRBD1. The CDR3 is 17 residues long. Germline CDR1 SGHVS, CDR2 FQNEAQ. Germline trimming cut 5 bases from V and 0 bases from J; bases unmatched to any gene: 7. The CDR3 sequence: CASSPTGGGYSNQPQHF. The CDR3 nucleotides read TGTGCCAGCAGCCCGACAGGGGGCGGTTATAGCAATCAGCCCCAGCATTTT.